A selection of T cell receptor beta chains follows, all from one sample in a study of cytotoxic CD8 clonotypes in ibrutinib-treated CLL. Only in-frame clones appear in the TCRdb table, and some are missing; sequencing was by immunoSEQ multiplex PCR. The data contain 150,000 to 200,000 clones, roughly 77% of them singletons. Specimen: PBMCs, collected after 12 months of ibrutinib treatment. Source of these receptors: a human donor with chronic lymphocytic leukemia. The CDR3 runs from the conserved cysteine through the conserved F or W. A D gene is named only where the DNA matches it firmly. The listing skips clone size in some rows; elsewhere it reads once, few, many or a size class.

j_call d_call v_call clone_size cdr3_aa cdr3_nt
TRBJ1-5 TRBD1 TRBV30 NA CAWSITGTGTQPQHF TGTGCCTGGAGTATTACTGGGACAGGAACCCAGCCCCAGCATTTT
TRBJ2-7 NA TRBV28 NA CASSSTVFSYEQYF TGTGCCAGCAGTTCGACGGTCTTCTCCTACGAGCAGTACTTC
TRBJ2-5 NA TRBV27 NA CASSLFDEETQYF TGTGCCAGCAGCCTTTTTGACGAAGAGACCCAGTACTTC
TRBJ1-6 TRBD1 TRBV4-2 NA CASSQMKTGTGMSPLHF TGTGCCAGCAGCCAAATGAAGACCGGGACAGGGATGTCACCCCTCCACTTT
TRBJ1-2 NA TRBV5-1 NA CASSGQGFGYGYTF TGCGCCAGCAGCGGCCAGGGGTTTGGCTATGGCTACACCTTC
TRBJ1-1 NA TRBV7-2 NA CASSLEFSLNTEAFF TGTGCCAGCAGCTTAGAGTTCAGTTTGAACACTGAAGCTTTCTTT
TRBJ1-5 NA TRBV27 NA CASSYASNQPQHF TGTGCCAGCAGTTACGCGAGCAATCAGCCCCAGCATTTT
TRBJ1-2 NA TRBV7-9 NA CASSPPGSYGYTF TGTGCCAGCAGCCCGCCAGGAAGCTATGGCTACACCTTC
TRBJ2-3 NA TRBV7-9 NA CASSLVRHTTDTQYF TGTGCCAGCAGCTTAGTTCGTCACACCACAGATACGCAGTATTTT
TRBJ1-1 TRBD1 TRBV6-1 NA CASSVHRGLTEAFF TGTGCCAGCAGTGTCCACAGGGGGTTAACTGAAGCTTTCTTT
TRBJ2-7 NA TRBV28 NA CASSVPSGTRGSYEQYF TGTGCCAGCAGTGTGCCGTCCGGGACACGGGGCTCCTACGAGCAGTACTTC
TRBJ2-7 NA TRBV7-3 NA CASSPNPGAYEQYF TGTGCCAGCAGCCCGAACCCGGGAGCCTACGAGCAGTACTTC
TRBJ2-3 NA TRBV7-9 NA CASSSGADTQYF TGTGCCAGCAGCTCGGGGGCAGATACGCAGTATTTT
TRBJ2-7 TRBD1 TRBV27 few CASSFQGQGHLYEQYF TGTGCCAGCAGTTTCCAAGGACAGGGCCATCTCTACGAGCAGTACTTC
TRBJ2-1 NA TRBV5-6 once CASSTVNEQFF TGTGCCAGCAGCACGGTCAATGAGCAGTTCTTC
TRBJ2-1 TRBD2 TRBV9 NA CASSVAPGTSGNNEQFF TGTGCCAGCAGCGTAGCTCCTGGGACTAGCGGGAACAATGAGCAGTTCTTC
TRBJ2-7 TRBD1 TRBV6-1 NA CASSGTGGPNEQYF TGTGCCAGCAGTGGTACAGGGGGGCCCAACGAGCAGTACTTC
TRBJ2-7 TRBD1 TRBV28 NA CASSIQQGSWEQYF TGTGCCAGCAGTATACAACAGGGGTCTTGGGAGCAGTACTTC
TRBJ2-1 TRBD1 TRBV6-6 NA CASSVRDSLNEQFF TGTGCCAGCAGTGTCCGGGACAGCCTCAATGAGCAGTTCTTC
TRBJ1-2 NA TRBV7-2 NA CASSSQYRDNYGYTF TGTGCCAGCAGCTCCCAGTACAGGGACAACTATGGCTACACCTTC
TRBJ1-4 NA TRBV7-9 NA CASSLEWSGAGKLFF TGTGCCAGCAGCTTAGAGTGGAGCGGGGCTGGAAAACTGTTTTTT
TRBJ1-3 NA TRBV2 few CASSGPREAGNTIYF TGTGCCAGCAGTGGCCCCAGGGAGGCTGGAAACACCATATATTTT
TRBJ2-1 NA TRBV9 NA CASSVDPVGLREQFF TGTGCCAGCAGCGTAGACCCGGTGGGTCTACGTGAGCAGTTCTTC
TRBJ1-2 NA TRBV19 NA CASSMELYGYTF TGTGCCAGTAGTATGGAACTCTATGGCTACACCTTC
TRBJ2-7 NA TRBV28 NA CASSFSGPYEQYF TGTGCCAGCAGTTTCTCGGGGCCCTACGAGCAGTACTTC
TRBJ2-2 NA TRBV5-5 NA CASSLPGILSGELFF TGTGCCAGCAGCTTGCCAGGGATATTGTCCGGGGAGCTGTTTTTT
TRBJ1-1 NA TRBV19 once CASSTLQGMGTEAFF TGTGCCAGTAGTACCCTCCAGGGGATGGGCACTGAAGCTTTCTTT
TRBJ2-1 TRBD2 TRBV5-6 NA CASSPRTSGRWNEQFF TGTGCCAGCAGCCCCCGGACTAGCGGGAGGTGGAATGAGCAGTTCTTC
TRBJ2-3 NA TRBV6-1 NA CASSDGADTQYF TGTGCCAGCAGTGATGGGGCAGATACGCAGTATTTT
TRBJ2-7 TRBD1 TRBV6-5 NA CASTRGTGTYEQYF TGTGCCAGCACCCGCGGGACAGGGACGTACGAGCAGTACTTC
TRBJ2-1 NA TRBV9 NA CASSVAPSSYNEQFF TGTGCCAGCAGCGTAGCCCCGAGCTCCTACAATGAGCAGTTCTTC
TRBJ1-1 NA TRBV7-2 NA CASSPGTLNTEAFF TGTGCCAGCAGCCCTGGGACCTTAAACACTGAAGCTTTCTTT
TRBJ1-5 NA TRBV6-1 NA CASNDGNDQPQHF TGTGCCAGCAACGACGGTAATGATCAGCCCCAGCATTTT
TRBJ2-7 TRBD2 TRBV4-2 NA CASSQESSGRAFEQYF TGTGCCAGCAGCCAAGAGAGTAGCGGGAGGGCCTTCGAGCAGTACTTC
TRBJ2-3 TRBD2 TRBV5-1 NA CASSRAGGPLADTQYF TGCGCCAGCAGCAGGGCGGGGGGGCCTTTAGCAGATACGCAGTATTTT
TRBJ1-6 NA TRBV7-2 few CASSLVGGTSSPLHF TGTGCCAGCAGCTTAGTGGGGGGGACTAGTTCACCCCTCCACTTT
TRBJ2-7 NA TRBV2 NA CASRIGQLLYEQYF TGTGCCAGCAGAATAGGGCAGCTTTTATACGAGCAGTACTTC
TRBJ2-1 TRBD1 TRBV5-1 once CASTTDRVALNEQFF TGCGCCAGCACCACGGACAGGGTCGCCCTCAATGAGCAGTTCTTC
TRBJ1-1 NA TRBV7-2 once CASSLGSPAGNTEAFF TGTGCCAGCAGCTTAGGTTCCCCTGCAGGAAACACTGAAGCTTTCTTT
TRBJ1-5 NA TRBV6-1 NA CASSESGGSNQPQHF TGTGCCAGCAGTGAGAGTGGCGGGAGCAATCAGCCCCAGCATTTT
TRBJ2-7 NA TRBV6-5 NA CASGVYEQYF TGTGCCAGCGGCGTCTACGAGCAGTACTTC
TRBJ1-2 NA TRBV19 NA CASRVGYSNYGYTF TGTGCCAGTAGGGTCGGATACTCCAACTATGGCTACACCTTC
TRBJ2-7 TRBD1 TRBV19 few CASSTKGQGAYEQYF TGTGCCAGTAGTACCAAAGGACAGGGGGCCTACGAGCAGTACTTC
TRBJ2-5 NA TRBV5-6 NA CASSLLTVNKETQYF TGTGCCAGCAGCTTGTTAACAGTAAATAAAGAGACCCAGTACTTC
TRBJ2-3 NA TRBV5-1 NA CASSHPTGVDTQYF TGCGCCAGCAGCCACCCCACGGGGGTAGATACGCAGTATTTT
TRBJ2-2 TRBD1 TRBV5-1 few CASSLSGTENTGELFF TGCGCCAGCAGCTTATCCGGGACAGAGAACACCGGGGAGCTGTTTTTT
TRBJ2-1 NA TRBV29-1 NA CSVESPRHSYNEQFF TGCAGCGTTGAGAGTCCTAGACACTCCTACAATGAGCAGTTCTTC
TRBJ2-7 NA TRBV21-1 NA CASSTGTGSYEQYF TGTGCCAGCAGCACCGGGACAGGTTCCTACGAGCAGTACTTC
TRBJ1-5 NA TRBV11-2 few CASSPTGQGQPQHF TGTGCCAGCAGCCCCACCGGGCAGGGTCAGCCCCAGCATTTT
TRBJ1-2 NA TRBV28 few CASKRRGGYGYTF TGTGCCAGCAAAAGACGAGGGGGGTATGGCTACACCTTC
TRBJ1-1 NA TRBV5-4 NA CASRWDPNTEAFF TGTGCCAGCAGATGGGACCCGAACACTGAAGCTTTCTTT